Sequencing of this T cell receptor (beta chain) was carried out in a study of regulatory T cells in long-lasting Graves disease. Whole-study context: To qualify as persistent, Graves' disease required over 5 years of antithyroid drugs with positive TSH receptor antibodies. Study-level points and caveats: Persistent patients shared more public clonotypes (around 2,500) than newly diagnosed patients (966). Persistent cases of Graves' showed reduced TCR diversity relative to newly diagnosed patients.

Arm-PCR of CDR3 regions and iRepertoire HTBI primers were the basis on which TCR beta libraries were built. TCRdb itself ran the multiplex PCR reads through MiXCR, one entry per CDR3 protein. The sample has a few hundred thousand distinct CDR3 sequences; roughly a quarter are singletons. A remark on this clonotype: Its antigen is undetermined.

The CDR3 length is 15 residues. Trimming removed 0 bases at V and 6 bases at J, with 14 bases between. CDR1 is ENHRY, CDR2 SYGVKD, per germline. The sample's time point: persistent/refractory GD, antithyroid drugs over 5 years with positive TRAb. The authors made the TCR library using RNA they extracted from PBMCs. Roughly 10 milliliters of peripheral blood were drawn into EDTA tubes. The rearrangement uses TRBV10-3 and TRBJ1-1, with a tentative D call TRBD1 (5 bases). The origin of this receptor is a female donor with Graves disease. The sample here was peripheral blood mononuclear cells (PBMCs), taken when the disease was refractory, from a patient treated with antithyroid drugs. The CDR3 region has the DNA TGTGCCATCAGTGAGTCAGGGCAGGGCCACTCTGAAGCTTTCTTT. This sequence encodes CAISESGQGHSEAFF.